The TCR beta chain under discussion was sequenced for a study of T cell repertoires in cytomegalovirus infection (dated by TCRdb to about 2019). Study-level background: Recently identified HLA-C-restricted CMV epitopes, whose presentation resists viral immunomodulation, were targeted by peptide stimulations together with well-studied HLA-B-restricted epitopes. Because public TCR beta signatures pointed to carriage of CMV infection together with the matching HLA type, the HLA type of each donor mattered for the analysis. What the research found in general, with its limitations: The ex vivo response was dominated by HLA-C-restricted CMV-specific TCR beta clonotypes, which also provided the single most frequent clonotype in two of eight donors. Carriers of CMV infection plus the relevant HLA type were discriminated by the cumulative frequency of public TCR beta family members in the study cohort and in an independent roughly 400-donor cohort.

Interpreted using the paper, the treatment or condition label stands for: in vitro stimulation with specific CMV peptide epitopes to enrich CMV-specific T cells. Sequencing used an Illumina HiSeq 1500. The public reads were run again by TCRdb, first through fastp at Q25 and then through MiXCR, and only productive beta chains were kept. A single entry per CDR3 protein holds the most common genes and DNA from its merged rows. The sample table records almost 90,000 distinct CDR3 sequences; about 31% of these occur just once. About 72% of the sample is held by the ten biggest clonotypes. In the case of this clonotype: Its specific antigen is unknown. A much more abundant neighbour one base away suggests this may be a read error.

V loses 5 bases of germline sequence and J loses 8 bases, and the interval between the two ends is 16 bases. From its cysteine to its phenylalanine, the CDR3 spans 15 amino acids. The sequence is cut down to CDR3 DNA, 45 bases in frame from base 1. The germline V gene provides CDR1 MDHEN and CDR2 SYDVKM. This specimen was CD8+ T cells from cultured PBMCs, taken from culture after CMV antigen stimulation. The V and J genes are TRBV28 and TRBJ1-6; matching of 5 bases hints at TRBD1 as the D gene. The receptor's source is a human donor in good health (CMV status not recorded). Some clones in this sample may be carry-over from other donors' samples. The DNA sequence reads TGTGCCAGCAGTCCCGGGGGGACGTATCATTCACCCCTCCACTTT. Translated, it reads CASSPGGTYHSPLHF. The CDR3, completed at both ends by the reference TRBV28 and TRBJ1-6 genes, gives the full variable domain DVKVTQSSRYLVKRTGEKVFLECVQDMDHENMFWYRQDPGLGLRLIYFSYDVKMKEKGDIPEGYSVSREKKERFSLILESASTNQTSMYLCASSPGGTYHSPLHFGNGTRLTVT.